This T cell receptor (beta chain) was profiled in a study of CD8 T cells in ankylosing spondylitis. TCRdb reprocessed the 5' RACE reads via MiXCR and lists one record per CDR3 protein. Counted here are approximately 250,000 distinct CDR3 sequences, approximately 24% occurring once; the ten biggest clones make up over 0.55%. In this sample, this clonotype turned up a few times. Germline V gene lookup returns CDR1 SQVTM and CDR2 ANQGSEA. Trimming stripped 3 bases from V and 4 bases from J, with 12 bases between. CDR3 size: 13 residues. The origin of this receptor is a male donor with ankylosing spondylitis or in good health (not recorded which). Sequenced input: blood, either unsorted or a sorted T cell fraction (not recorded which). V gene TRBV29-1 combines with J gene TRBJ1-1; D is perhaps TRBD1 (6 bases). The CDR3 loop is CSVDSARGTEAFF. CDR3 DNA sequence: TGCAGCGTTGACTCCGCCAGGGGCACTGAAGCTTTCTTT.